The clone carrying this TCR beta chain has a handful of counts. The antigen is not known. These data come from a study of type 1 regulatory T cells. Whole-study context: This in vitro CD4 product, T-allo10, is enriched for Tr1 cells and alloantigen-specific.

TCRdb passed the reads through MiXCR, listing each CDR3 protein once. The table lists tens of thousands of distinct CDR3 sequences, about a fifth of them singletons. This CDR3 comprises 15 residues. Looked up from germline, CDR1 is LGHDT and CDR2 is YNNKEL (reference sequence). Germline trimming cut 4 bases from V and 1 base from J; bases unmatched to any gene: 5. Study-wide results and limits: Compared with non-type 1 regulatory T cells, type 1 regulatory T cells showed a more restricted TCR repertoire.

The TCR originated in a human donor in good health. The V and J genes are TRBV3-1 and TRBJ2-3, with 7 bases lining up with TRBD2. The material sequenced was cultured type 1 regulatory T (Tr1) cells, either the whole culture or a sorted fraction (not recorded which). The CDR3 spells CASSPSGTGTDTQYF. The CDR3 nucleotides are TGTGCCAGCAGCCCTAGCGGAACTGGCACAGATACGCAGTATTTT.